The subject of this entry is one T cell receptor beta chain. These data belong to a study of Graves' ophthalmopathy and Graves' hyperthyroidism. Amplified TCR beta CDR3 regions were obtained using RNA transcripts as template. Second-round multiplex PCR followed a first-round RT-PCR using HTBI primers. TCRdb re-analysed the multiplex PCR reads in MiXCR, keeping a single row per CDR3 protein. The sample lists some 15,000 distinct CDR3 sequences, 50% occurring once. In germline, CDR1 is MNHEY, CDR2 SMNVEV (reference sequence). The V end lost 6 bases, the J end lost 2 bases, and 11 bases lay between the germline ends. This CDR3 has 13 amino acids.

Sequenced input: peripheral blood. This receptor was taken from a woman aged 30 to 39 with Graves' ophthalmopathy. The chain couples TRBV27 to TRBJ2-7, with D maybe TRBD1 (5 bases). The CDR3 here is CASRSTGAYEQYF. CDR3 coding DNA: TGTGCCAGCAGATCAACAGGAGCCTACGAGCAGTACTTC.